These 18 T cell receptor beta chains originate from one sample sequenced in a study of TIL therapy for anti-PD-1-resistant metastatic lung cancer. Time point given: pre-treatment sample, taken before nivolumab and TIL therapy. Pleural nodules or supraclavicular lymph nodes made up most of the excised metastases sampled. This was the immunoSEQ v3 assay. Sequenced by immunoSEQ multiplex PCR; TCRdb stores in-frame clones only, minus some. The table includes about 26,000 clones, approximately 63% detected once. Sequences were derived from tumor tissue, sampled at baseline. These receptors were collected from a woman aged 30 to 85 with non-small cell lung cancer.

This chain links TRBV5-1 with TRBJ2-5; D gene uncertain. The better agreement between TRBJ2-7 and the DNA end casts doubt on the J call. Germline V CDR1 and CDR2: SGHRS, YFSETQ. This CDR3 spans 12 amino acids. CDR3 coding DNA: TGCGCCAGCAGAAAGAGTCCCTACGAGCAGTACTTC. Translating gives CASRKSPYEQYF.

This chain connects TRBV15 to TRBJ1-4, with TRBD1 as a possible D gene (5 bases). V was clipped by 1 base and J by 8 bases, with 14 bases between them. This CDR3 comprises 15 residues. Germline-derived CDR1 and CDR2 are LNHNV and YYDKDF (reference sequence). The CDR3 DNA follows: TGTGCCACCAGCAGAGTGCCAGGGTTAGTGGAAAAACTGTTTTTT. Translating it yields CATSRVPGLVEKLFF.

The gene calls are TRBV19 and TRBJ1-2, with a tentative D call TRBD1 (6 bases). V lost 8 bases and J 8 bases, leaving 24 bases between the germline ends. CDR3 length: 15 residues. Germline V CDR1 and CDR2: LNHDA, SQIVND (reference sequence). This CDR3 reads CASLGPLSTGQGYTF. For the CDR3, the DNA is TGTGCCAGTCTGGGTCCCCTGAGCACAGGGCAAGGCTACACCTTC.

The chain carries TRBV11-1 and TRBJ2-4; D unclear. Trimming stripped 3 bases from V and 1 base from J, with 10 bases between. Germline values: CDR1 SGHAT, CDR2 FQDESV (reference sequence). The CDR3 covers 15 residues. CDR3 DNA: TGTGCCAGCAGCTTGGCCTCCGGCGCCAAAAACATTCAGTACTTC. Translating gives CASSLASGAKNIQYF.

The CDR3 spells CASSLALSGPTEAFF. Here the CDR3 DNA reads TGTGCCAGCAGCTTAGCGCTGTCTGGCCCCACTGAAGCTTTCTTT. The V and J genes are TRBV7-6 and TRBJ1-1; no reliable D call. Looked up from germline, CDR1 is SGHVS and CDR2 is FNYEAQ. The CDR3 loop spans 15 amino acids. Trimming removed 0 bases from V and 4 bases from J, with 12 bases in between.

This clone appeared a few times. V is TRBV2 and J is TRBJ1-4, with D hard to call. The CDR3 length is 11 residues. Germline V lookup: CDR1 SNHLY, CDR2 FYNNEI. The ends were cut back, 3 bases at V and 8 bases at J, with 4 bases in the middle. The CDR3, as DNA: TGTGCCAGCAGTGATAGCGAAAAACTGTTTTTT. Protein product: CASSDSEKLFF.

J is TRBJ2-7 and V is TRBV10-2, with 10 bases aligning to TRBD2. The germline V gene encodes CDR1 WSHSY and CDR2 SAAADI. CDR3 length: 14 residues. Trimming cost V 2 bases and J 6 bases; bases outside gene matches: 4. CDR3 in amino acids: CASSEGVAGGEQYF. As DNA, the CDR3 is TGCGCCAGCAGTGAGGGGGTAGCGGGAGGCGAGCAGTACTTC.

This clone was detected only a few times. The chain combines TRBV5-1 with TRBJ1-2; D gene unclear. CDR3 length: 13 amino acids. V was shortened by 0 bases and J by 0 bases, with 3 bases between the two germline ends. CDR1 and CDR2 (germline): SGHRS, YFSETQ. The chain's CDR3 is CASSLAANYGYTF. The CDR3 DNA is TGCGCCAGCAGCTTGGCCGCTAACTATGGCTACACCTTC.

The V and J genes are TRBV5-1 and TRBJ1-1, with D uncertain. Trimming left V 3 bases short and J 9 bases short, with 18 bases between. Germline V gives CDR1 SGHRS, CDR2 YFSETQ. The CDR3 extends over 14 amino acids. CDR3 DNA sequence: TGCGCCAGCAGCTCGGATGTGTGGGAAGGAAAAGCTTTCTTT. This gives the protein CASSSDVWEGKAFF.

This clone was observed a few times. Additional DNA sequences in this sample encode the identical CDR3. The gene calls are TRBV19 and TRBJ2-1; TRBD2 aligns across 10 bases. CDR1 LNHDA and CDR2 SQIVND come from the germline V gene (reference sequence). The length of the CDR3 is 17 residues. J was trimmed by 3 bases and V by 0 bases; bases with no gene match: 5. The CDR3, as DNA: TGTGCCAGTAGTATAGATCTGGCTAGCGGGAGCTACAATGAGCAGTTCTTC. Amino acid sequence: CASSIDLASGSYNEQFF.

J is TRBJ2-1 and V is TRBV7-2; D is ambiguous. In germline, CDR1 is SGHTA, CDR2 FQGNSA. V was pared by 2 bases and J by 9 bases, with 11 bases between. The CDR3 contains 13 residues. CDR3 nucleotides: TGTGCCAGCAGCTTACAGTTCTCTAGTGAGCAGTTCTTC. Translated: CASSLQFSSEQFF.

The J gene is TRBJ1-2, the V gene TRBV2; 7 bases are shared with TRBD1. The V gene's germline CDR1 is SNHLY and CDR2 FYNNEI. The CDR3 consists of 14 residues. After removal of 6 bases from V and 6 bases from J, the junction contained 10 bases not matched to a gene. The CDR3 nucleotides are TGTGCCAGCAGCAGACAGGGAGGCCCTCATGGCTACACCTTC. This translates into CASSRQGGPHGYTF.

The V and J genes are TRBV29-1 and TRBJ2-5; 7 bases match TRBD1. CDR3 length: 12 residues. Germline V gene lookup returns CDR1 SQVTM and CDR2 ANQGSEA. J lost 0 bases, V lost 6 bases, and 1 base had no gene match. As DNA, the CDR3 is TGCAGCGTACAGGGGCACCAAGAGACCCAGTACTTC. Translating gives CSVQGHQETQYF.

The gene calls are TRBV29-1 and TRBJ2-5, with a weak D call TRBD2 (5 bases). CDR3 size: 14 residues. Trimming took off 1 base at V and 2 bases at J, with 11 bases between the two ends. Germline V CDR1 and CDR2: SQVTM, ANQGSEA. The CDR3 protein is CSVEGTGNQETQYF. For the CDR3, the DNA is TGCAGCGTTGAAGGGACTGGAAATCAAGAGACCCAGTACTTC.

This sequence joins TRBV19 and TRBJ1-5; 10 bases align to TRBD1. The CDR3 consists of 16 residues. V shed 5 bases and J 0 bases; nucleotides not matched to a gene: 4. CDR1 and CDR2 (germline): LNHDA, SQIVND (reference sequence). CDR3 coding DNA: TGTGCCAGTAGTCTCGGGACAGGGGATAGCAATCAGCCCCAGCATTTT. Protein sequence: CASSLGTGDSNQPQHF.

The chain is built from TRBV11-2 and TRBJ2-7; possibly TRBD1 or TRBD2 for D (5 bases each). Germline CDR1 and CDR2: SGHAT and FQNNGV. This CDR3 region has 15 residues. With 1 base removed from V and 3 bases from J, the gap between germline ends came to 13 bases. The CDR3: CASSLVGRGDYEQYF. The CDR3 bases are TGTGCCAGCAGCTTAGTGGGGCGAGGGGACTACGAGCAGTACTTC.

This clone was found once. The V and J genes are TRBV5-6 and TRBJ1-2; D may be TRBD1 (6 bases). V lost 6 bases and J 4 bases, leaving 13 bases between the germline ends. Germline CDR1 is SGHDT and CDR2 is YYEEEE. The CDR3 has 13 residues. CDR3 DNA: TGTGCCAGCATTACCGCAGGGGTCTATGGCTACACCTTC. Its translation: CASITAGVYGYTF.

CDR3 sequence (DNA): TGCAGCGTTGTAAGGAGCGGGAGACCTGAGCAGTTCTTC. It is translated as CSVVRSGRPEQFF. The chain employs TRBV29-1 and TRBJ2-1, with TRBD2 identical over 8 bases. Germline V CDR1 and CDR2: SQVTM, ANQGSEA. J was trimmed by 9 bases and V by 4 bases; bases with no gene match: 8. The CDR3 length is 13 residues.